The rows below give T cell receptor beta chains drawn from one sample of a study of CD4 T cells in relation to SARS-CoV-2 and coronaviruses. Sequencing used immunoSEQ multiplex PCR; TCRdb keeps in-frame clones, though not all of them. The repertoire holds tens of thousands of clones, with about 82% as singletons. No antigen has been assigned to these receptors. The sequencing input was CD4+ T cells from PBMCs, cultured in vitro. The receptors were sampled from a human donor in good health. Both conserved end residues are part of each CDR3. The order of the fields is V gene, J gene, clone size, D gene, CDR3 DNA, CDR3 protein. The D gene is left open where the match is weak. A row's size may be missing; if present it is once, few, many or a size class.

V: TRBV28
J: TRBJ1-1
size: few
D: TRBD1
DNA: TGTGCCAGCACTCCACCCCTGACAGGGGGCACTGAAGCTTTCTTT
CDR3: CASTPPLTGGTEAFF

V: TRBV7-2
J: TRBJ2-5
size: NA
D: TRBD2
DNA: TGTGCCAGCATGGGGGGGGAGGCCAGGGAGACCCAGTACTTC
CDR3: CASMGGEARETQYF

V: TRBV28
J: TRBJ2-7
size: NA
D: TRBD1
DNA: TGTGCCAGCAGTTCGGGACAGGGGGGCTCCTACGAGCAGTACTTC
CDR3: CASSSGQGGSYEQYF

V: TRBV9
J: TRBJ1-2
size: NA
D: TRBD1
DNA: TGTGCCAGCAGCGTAGGGAGGACAGGGGGCTCCTCTAACTATGGCTACACCTTC
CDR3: CASSVGRTGGSSNYGYTF

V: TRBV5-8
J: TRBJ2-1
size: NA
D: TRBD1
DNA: TGTGCCAGCAGCTCCGGGACAGGGAAGAGGGACAATGAGCAGTTCTTC
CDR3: CASSSGTGKRDNEQFF

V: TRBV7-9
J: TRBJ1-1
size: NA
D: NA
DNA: TGTGCCAGCAGCTTAGCGACAAGGACTGAAGCTTTCTTT
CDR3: CASSLATRTEAFF

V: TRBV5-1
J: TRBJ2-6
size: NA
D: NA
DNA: TGCGCCAGCAGTCCTGGAGGGGCCAACGTCCTGACTTTC
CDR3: CASSPGGANVLTF

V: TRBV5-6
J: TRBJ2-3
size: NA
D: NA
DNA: TGTGCCAGCAGCCTCCAGGATACGCAGTATTTT
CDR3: CASSLQDTQYF

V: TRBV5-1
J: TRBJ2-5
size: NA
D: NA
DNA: TGCGCCAGCAGCTTACGGGGGCAAGAGACCCAGTACTTC
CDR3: CASSLRGQETQYF

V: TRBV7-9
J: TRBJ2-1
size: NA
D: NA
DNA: TGTGCCAGCAGCTTAATGGCTTTAGGTGGCAATGAGCAGTTCTTC
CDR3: CASSLMALGGNEQFF

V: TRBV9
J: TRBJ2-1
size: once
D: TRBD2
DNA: TGTGCCAGCAGCGTAGACCCCCCCCTAGCGGGGTCCTACAATGAGCAGTTCTTC
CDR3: CASSVDPPLAGSYNEQFF

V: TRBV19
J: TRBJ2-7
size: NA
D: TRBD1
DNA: TGTGCCAGTAGTTCCGCCGGACAGGCACTCGAGCAGTACTTC
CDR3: CASSSAGQALEQYF

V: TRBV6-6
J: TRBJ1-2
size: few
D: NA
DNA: TGTGCCAGCAGTTTCTTATTCTACACCTTC
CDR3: CASSFLFYTF

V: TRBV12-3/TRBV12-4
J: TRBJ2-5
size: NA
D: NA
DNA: TGTGCCAGCAGGGCGGGGCGGGAGACCCAGTACTTC
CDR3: CASRAGRETQYF

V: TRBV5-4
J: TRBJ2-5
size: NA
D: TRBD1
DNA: TGTGCCAGCAAGTTCCAGGGGGCGGGGGAGACCCAGTACTTC
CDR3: CASKFQGAGETQYF

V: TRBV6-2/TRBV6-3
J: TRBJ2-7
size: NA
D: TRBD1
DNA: TGTGCCAGCAGTCGGGACAGGGGGGGAGCGGGACCCTACGAGCAGTACTTC
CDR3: CASSRDRGGAGPYEQYF

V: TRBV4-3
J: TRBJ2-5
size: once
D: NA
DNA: TGCGCCAGCAGCCAAGGTTGGGGGGCTTATGAGACCCAGTACTTC
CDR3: CASSQGWGAYETQYF

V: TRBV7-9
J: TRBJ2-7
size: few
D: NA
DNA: TGTGCCAGCAGGCCCCCGGATGGCCGGGAGGAGCAGTACTTC
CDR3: CASRPPDGREEQYF

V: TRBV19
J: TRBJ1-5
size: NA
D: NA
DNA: TGTGCCAGTAGCCGGGCCACCGAAAACACAAATCAGCCCCAGCATTTT
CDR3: CASSRATENTNQPQHF

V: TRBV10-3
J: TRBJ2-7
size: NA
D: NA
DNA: TGTGCCATCAGTGAAGGCTCAAGCTACGAGCAGTACTTC
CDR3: CAISEGSSYEQYF

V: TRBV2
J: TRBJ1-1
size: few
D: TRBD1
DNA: TGTGCCAGCAGTGATCCGGGACAGGGACACACTGAAGCTTTCTTT
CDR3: CASSDPGQGHTEAFF

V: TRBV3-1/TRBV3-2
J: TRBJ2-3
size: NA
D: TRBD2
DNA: TGTGCCAGCAGCCCCCGGACTAGCGGGGGATGGGCAGATACGCAGTATTTT
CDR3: CASSPRTSGGWADTQYF

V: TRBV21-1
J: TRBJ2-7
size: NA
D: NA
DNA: TGTGCCAGCAGCAAAGGAAAGACTAGCGGGAACCGCGAGCAGTACTTC
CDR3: CASSKGKTSGNREQYF

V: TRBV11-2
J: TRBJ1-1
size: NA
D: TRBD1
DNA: TGTGCCAGCAGCACCGTACTCCGGGACAGCCTGAACACTGAAGCTTTCTTT
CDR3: CASSTVLRDSLNTEAFF

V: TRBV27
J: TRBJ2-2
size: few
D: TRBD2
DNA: TGTGCCAGCAGTTTTCGGGGGGAGGCGACCGGGGAGCTGTTTTTT
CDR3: CASSFRGEATGELFF

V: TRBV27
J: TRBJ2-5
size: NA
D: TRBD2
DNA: TGTGCCAGCAGGCCACTAGCGGGGGGCCGGGGAGAGACCCAGTACTTC
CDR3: CASRPLAGGRGETQYF

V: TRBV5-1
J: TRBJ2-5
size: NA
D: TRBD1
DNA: TGCGCCAGCAGCTTGGCCCCGGGACAGGGAGAGACCCAGTACTTC
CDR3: CASSLAPGQGETQYF

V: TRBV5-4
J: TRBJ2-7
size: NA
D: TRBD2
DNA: TGTGCCAGCAGCCCGGGACTAGCGGGACCCTACGAGCAGTACTTC
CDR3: CASSPGLAGPYEQYF

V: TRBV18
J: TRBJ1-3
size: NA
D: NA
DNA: TGTGCCAGCTCACCTTCCTCGTGGTCCTCTGGAAACACCATATATTTT
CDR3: CASSPSSWSSGNTIYF

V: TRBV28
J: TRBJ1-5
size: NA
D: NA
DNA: TGTGCCAGCAATCCCCGCGCGTGGGGCGTTCAGCAGCCCCAGCATTTT
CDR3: CASNPRAWGVQQPQHF

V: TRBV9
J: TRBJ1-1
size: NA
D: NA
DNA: TGTGCCAGCAGCGTACAACTCTACGACACTGAAGCTTTCTTT
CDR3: CASSVQLYDTEAFF

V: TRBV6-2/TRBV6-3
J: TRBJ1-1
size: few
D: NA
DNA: TGTGCCAGCACCCCGTGGCAGCTAAACACTGAAGCTTTCTTT
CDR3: CASTPWQLNTEAFF

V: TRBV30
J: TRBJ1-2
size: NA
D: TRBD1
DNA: TGTGCCTTAGGACAGGCTACTAACTATGGCTACACCTTC
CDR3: CALGQATNYGYTF

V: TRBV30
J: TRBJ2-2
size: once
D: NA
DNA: TGTGCCTGGAAAACCGGAGGGGGGACCGGGGAGCTGTTTTTT
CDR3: CAWKTGGGTGELFF

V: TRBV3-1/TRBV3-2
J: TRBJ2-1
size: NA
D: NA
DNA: TGTGCCAGCAGCCAAGATCTTAGCGGAGCCTACCTCTTC
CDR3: CASSQDLSGAYLF

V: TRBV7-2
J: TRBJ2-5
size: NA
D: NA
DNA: TGTGCCAGCAGCAAAGGGGGGAGTGACGGGACCCAGTACTTC
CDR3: CASSKGGSDGTQYF

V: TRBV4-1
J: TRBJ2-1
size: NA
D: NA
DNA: TGCGCCAGCAGCCCCTCTGGGAGGCCAACGCCTAGCAATGAGCAGTTCTTC
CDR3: CASSPSGRPTPSNEQFF

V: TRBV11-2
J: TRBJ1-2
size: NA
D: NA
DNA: TGTGCCAGCAGCTTAGGGAGGGACGGGACTCTCTATGGCTACACCTTC
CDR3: CASSLGRDGTLYGYTF

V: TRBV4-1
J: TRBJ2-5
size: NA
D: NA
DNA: TGCGCCAGCAGCCAAGTCACCCTCCTGCGGGGTAAGGAGACCCAGTACTTC
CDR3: CASSQVTLLRGKETQYF

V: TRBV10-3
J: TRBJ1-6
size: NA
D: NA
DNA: TGTGCCATCAGTGAGTCAGGGAATTTTAATTCACCCCTCCACTTT
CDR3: CAISESGNFNSPLHF

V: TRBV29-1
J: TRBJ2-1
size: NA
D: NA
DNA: TGCAGCGTTGGAGGTTGGGGAAACAATGAGCAGTTCTTC
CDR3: CSVGGWGNNEQFF

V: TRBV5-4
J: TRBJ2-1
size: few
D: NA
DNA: TGTGCCAGCGCACCCTGGGGCTCCTACAATGAGCAGTTCTTC
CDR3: CASAPWGSYNEQFF

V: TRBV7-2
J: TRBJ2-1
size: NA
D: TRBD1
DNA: TGTGCCAGCAGCTTAGCAGCGGGACAGGGGGTGCACAATGAGCAGTTCTTC
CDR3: CASSLAAGQGVHNEQFF

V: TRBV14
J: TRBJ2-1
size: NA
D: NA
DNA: TGTGCCAGCAGCCAAGTTGGGACCTACAATGAGCAGTTCTTC
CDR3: CASSQVGTYNEQFF

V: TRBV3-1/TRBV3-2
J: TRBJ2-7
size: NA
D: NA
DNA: TGTGCCAGCAGCCAAGTTTCCTACGAGCAGTACTTC
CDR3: CASSQVSYEQYF

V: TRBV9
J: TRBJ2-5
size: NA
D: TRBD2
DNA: TGTGCCAGCACCCGTAGTGGTCAGACCGGGGGGCAAGAGACCCAGTACTTC
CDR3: CASTRSGQTGGQETQYF

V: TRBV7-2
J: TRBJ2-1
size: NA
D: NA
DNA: TGTGCCAGCAGCTTAGTCCTAGCCTACAATGAGCAGTTCTTC
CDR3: CASSLVLAYNEQFF

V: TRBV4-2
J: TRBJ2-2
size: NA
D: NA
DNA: TGTGCCAGCAGCCAAGAGGGGGGGCGGGGCACCGGGGAGCTGTTTTTT
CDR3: CASSQEGGRGTGELFF

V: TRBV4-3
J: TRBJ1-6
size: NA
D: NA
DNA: TGCGCCAGCAGCCAAGATTCTGTTCAGGGGAGGGGCTCCTATAATTCACCCCTCCACTTT
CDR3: CASSQDSVQGRGSYNSPLHF

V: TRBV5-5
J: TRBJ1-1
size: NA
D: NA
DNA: TGTGCCAGCAGCCCGAGAGGGGACACTGAAGCTTTCTTT
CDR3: CASSPRGDTEAFF

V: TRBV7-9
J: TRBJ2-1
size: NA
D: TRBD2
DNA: TGTGCCAGCAGGGGTAGCGGGAGAGGATACAATGAGCAGTTCTTC
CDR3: CASRGSGRGYNEQFF

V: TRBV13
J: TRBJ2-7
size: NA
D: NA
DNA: TGTGCCAGCAGCCGGACTTACTACGAGCAGTACTTC
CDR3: CASSRTYYEQYF

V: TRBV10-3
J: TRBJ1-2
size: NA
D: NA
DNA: TGTGCCATCAGTGAGTCCACCGGCACCGGGGGGGGCTACACCTTC
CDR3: CAISESTGTGGGYTF

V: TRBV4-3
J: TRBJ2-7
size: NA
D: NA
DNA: TGCGCCAGCAGCCAAGGGGGCGCTAGCTCCTACGAGCAGTACTTC
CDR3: CASSQGGASSYEQYF

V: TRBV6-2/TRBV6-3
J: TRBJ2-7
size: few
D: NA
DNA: TGTGCCAGCAGTTCCTACGGGACCCAGTACGAGCAGTACTTC
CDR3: CASSSYGTQYEQYF

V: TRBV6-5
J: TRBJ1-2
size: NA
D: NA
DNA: TGTGCCAGCAGAGCCCGGGAAGGGGTTTCCCCTGGCTACACCTTC
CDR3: CASRAREGVSPGYTF

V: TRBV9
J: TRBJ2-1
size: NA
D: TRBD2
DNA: TGTGCCAGCAGCGTAGAGGGGCGGGGGGCCTACAATGAGCAGTTCTTC
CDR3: CASSVEGRGAYNEQFF

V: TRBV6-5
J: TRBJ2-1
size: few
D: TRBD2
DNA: TGTGCCAGCAGCTTAGCGGGGGGGTATGCGGGGCAGTTCTTC
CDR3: CASSLAGGYAGQFF

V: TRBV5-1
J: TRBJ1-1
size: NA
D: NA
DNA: TGCGCCAGCAGCTCCTTCGGACCGCAGAACACTGAAGCTTTCTTT
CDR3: CASSSFGPQNTEAFF